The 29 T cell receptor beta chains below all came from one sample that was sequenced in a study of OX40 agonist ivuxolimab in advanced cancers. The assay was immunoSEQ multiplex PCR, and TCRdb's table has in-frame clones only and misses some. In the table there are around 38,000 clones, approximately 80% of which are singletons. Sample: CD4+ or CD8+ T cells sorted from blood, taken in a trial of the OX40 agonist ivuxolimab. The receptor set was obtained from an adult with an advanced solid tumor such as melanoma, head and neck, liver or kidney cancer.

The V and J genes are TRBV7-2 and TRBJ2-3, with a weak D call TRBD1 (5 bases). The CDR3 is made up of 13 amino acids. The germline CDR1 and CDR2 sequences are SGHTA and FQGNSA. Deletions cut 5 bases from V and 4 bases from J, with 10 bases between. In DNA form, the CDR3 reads TGTGCCAGCAGCGAACCAGGGTCAGATACGCAGTATTTT. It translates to CASSEPGSDTQYF. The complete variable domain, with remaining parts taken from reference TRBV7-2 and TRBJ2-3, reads GAGVSQSPSNKVTEKGKDVELRCDPISGHTALYWYRQSLGQGLEFLIYFQGNSAPDKSGLPSDRFSAERTGGSVSTLTIQRTQQEDSAVYLCASSEPGSDTQYFGPGTRLTVL.

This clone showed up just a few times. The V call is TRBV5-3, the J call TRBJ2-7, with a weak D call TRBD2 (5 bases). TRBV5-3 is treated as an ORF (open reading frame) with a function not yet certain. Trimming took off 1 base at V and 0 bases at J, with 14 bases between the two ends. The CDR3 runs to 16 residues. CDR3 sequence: CARSLLKAADSYEQYF. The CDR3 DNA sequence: TGTGCCAGAAGCTTGTTAAAAGCAGCGGACTCCTACGAGCAGTACTTC.

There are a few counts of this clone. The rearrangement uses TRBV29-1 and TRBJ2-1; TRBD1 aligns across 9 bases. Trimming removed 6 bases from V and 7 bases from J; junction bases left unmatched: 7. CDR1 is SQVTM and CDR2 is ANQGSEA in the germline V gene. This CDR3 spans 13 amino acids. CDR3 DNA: TGCAGCGTAGACAGGGGGGAAGGGAATGAGCAGTTCTTC. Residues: CSVDRGEGNEQFF.

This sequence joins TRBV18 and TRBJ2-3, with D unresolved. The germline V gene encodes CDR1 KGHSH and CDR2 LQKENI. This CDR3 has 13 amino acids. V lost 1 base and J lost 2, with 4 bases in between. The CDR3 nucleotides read TGTGCCAGCTCACCACTACTCACAGATACGCAGTATTTT. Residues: CASSPLLTDTQYF.

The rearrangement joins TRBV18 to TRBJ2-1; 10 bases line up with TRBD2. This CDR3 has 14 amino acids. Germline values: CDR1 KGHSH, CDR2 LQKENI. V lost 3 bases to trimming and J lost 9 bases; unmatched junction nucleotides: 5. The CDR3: CASSPPLAGVEQFF. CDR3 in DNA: TGTGCCAGCTCACCCCCGCTAGCGGGAGTTGAGCAGTTCTTC.

CDR3 sequence reads: CASTIGGSSYNEQFF. In nucleotides, the CDR3 is TGTGCCAGCACCATCGGGGGAAGCTCCTACAATGAGCAGTTCTTC. V usage is TRBV6-6 and J usage is TRBJ2-1; weak D call: TRBD2 (6 bases). Trimming shortened V by 7 bases and J by 0 bases, and 13 bases separated the two germline ends. The CDR3 sequence is 15 residues long. Germline V lookup: CDR1 MNHNY, CDR2 SVGAGI (reference sequence).

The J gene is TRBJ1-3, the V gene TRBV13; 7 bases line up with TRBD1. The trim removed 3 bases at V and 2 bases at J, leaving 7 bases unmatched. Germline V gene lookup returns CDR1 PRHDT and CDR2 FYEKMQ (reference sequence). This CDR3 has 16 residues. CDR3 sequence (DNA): TGTGCCAGCAGCTTGAAGGGACAGCAGCCTGGAAACACCATATATTTT. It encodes CASSLKGQQPGNTIYF.

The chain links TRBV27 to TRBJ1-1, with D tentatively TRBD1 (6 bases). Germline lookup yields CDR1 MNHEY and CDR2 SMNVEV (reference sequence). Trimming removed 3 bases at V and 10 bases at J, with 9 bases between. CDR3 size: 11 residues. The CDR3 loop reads CASSLGARAFF. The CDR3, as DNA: TGTGCCAGCAGTTTGGGGGCCAGAGCTTTCTTT.

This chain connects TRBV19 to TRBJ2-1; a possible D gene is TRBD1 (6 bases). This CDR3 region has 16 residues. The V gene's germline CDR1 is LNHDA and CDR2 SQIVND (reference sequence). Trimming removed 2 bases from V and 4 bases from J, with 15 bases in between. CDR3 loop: CASSIPQGFPYNEQFF. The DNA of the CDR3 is TGTGCCAGTAGTATACCCCAGGGGTTCCCTTACAATGAGCAGTTCTTC.

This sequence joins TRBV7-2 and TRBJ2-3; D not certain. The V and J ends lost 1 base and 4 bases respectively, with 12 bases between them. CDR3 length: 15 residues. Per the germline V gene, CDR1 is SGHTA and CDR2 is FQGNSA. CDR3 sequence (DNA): TGTGCCAGCAGCTTAGTTTTCAGCCCCCCAGATACGCAGTATTTT. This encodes CASSLVFSPPDTQYF.

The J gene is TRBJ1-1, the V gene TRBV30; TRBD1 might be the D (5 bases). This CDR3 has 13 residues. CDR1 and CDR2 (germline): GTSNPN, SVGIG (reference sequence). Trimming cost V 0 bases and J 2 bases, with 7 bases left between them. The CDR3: CAWSVQVNTEAFF. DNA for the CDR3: TGTGCCTGGAGTGTACAGGTTAACACTGAAGCTTTCTTT.

Written as DNA, the CDR3 is TGTGCCAGCAGTTTATTAACTGGAAACACAGATACGCAGTATTTT. Translated: CASSLLTGNTDTQYF. The V call is TRBV27, the J call TRBJ2-3, with D unresolved. The CDR3 has 15 amino acids. V was shortened by 1 base and J by 2 bases, with 10 bases between the two germline ends. CDR1 and CDR2 from the germline V gene are MNHEY and SMNVEV (reference sequence).

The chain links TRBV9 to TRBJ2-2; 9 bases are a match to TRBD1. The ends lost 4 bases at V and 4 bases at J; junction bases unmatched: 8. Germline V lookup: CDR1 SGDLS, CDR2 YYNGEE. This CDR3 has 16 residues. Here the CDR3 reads CASSTGGQGFTGELFF. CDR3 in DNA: TGTGCCAGCAGCACCGGGGGACAGGGATTCACCGGGGAGCTGTTTTTT.

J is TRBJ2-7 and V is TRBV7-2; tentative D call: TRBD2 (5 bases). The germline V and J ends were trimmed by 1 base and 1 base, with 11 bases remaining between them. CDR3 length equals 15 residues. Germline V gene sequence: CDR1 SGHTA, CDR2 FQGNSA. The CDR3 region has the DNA TGTGCCAGCAGCTTAGGAGGGTACATTTCCTACGAGCAGTACTTC. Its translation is CASSLGGYISYEQYF.

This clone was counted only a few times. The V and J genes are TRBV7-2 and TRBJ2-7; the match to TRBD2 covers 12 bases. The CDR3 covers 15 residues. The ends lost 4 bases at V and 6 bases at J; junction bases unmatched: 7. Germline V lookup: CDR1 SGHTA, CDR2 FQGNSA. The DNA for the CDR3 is TGTGCCAGCAGCTCGCGACTAGCGGGAGATCGCGAGCAGTACTTC. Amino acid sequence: CASSSRLAGDREQYF. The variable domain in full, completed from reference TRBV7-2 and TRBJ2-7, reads GAGVSQSPSNKVTEKGKDVELRCDPISGHTALYWYRQSLGQGLEFLIYFQGNSAPDKSGLPSDRFSAERTGGSVSTLTIQRTQQEDSAVYLCASSSRLAGDREQYFGPGTRLTVT.

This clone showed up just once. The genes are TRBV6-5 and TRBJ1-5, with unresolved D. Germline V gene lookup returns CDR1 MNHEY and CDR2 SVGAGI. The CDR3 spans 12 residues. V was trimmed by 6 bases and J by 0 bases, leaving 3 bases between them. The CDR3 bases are TGTGCCAGCAGAGTTAGCAATCAGCCCCAGCATTTT. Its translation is CASRVSNQPQHF.

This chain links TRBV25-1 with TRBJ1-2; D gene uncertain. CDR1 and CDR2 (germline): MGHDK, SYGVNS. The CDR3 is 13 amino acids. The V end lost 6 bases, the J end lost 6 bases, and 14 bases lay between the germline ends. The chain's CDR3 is CASSPSGKHGYTF. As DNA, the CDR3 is TGTGCCAGCAGCCCGTCGGGAAAACATGGCTACACCTTC.

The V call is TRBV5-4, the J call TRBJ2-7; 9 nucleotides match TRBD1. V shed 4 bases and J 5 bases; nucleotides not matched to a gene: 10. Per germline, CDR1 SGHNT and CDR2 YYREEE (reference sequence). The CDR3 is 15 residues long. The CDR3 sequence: CASSTRRQGGDEQYF. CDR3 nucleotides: TGTGCCAGCAGCACCCGTCGACAGGGGGGCGACGAGCAGTACTTC.

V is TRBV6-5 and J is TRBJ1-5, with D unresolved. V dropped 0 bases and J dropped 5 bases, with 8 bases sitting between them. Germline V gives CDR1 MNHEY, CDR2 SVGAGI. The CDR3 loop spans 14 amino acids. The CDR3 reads CASSYSVGYQPQHF. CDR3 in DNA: TGTGCCAGCAGTTACTCGGTGGGATATCAGCCCCAGCATTTT.

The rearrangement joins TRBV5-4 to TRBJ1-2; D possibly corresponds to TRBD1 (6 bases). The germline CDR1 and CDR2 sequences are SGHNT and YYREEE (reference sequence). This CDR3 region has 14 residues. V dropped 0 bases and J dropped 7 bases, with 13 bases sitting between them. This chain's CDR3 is CASSLGHQGSGYTF. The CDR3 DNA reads TGTGCCAGCAGCTTGGGACATCAGGGGAGTGGCTACACCTTC.

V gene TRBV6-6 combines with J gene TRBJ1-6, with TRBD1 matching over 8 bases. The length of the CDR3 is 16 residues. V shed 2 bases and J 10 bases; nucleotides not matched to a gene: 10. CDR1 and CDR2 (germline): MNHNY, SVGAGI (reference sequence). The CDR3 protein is CASSYRAGGVGSPLHF. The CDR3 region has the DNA TGTGCCAGCAGTTACCGGGCAGGGGGCGTAGGATCACCCCTCCACTTT.

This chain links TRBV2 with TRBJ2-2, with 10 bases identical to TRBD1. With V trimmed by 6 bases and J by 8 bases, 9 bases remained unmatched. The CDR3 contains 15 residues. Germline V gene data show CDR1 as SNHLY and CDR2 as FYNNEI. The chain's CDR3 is CASSARQGARGELFF. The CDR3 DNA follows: TGTGCCAGCAGCGCCAGACAGGGGGCGCGGGGGGAGCTGTTTTTT.

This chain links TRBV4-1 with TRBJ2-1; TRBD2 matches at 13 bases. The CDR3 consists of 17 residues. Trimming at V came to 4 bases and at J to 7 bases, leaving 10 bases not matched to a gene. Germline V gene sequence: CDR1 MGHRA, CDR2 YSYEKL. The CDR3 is CASSLRTSGRLGNEQFF. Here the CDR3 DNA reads TGCGCCAGCAGCCTACGGACTAGCGGGAGATTGGGGAATGAGCAGTTCTTC.

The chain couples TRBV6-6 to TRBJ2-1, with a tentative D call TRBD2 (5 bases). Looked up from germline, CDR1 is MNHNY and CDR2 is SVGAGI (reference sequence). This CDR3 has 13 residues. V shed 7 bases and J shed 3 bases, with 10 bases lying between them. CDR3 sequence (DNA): TGTGCCAGCACTCGGACTGACTACAATGAGCAGTTCTTC. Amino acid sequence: CASTRTDYNEQFF.

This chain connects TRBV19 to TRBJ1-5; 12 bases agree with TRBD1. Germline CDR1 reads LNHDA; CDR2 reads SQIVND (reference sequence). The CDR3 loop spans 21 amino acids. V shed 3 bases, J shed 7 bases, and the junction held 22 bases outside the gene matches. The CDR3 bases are TGTGCCAGTAGTATTCAGGGGGGCATACACATGGGGACAGGGGGCTTCCAGCCCCAGCATTTT. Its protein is CASSIQGGIHMGTGGFQPQHF.

The CDR3 here is CASSLSGGSYEQYF. In nucleotides, the CDR3 is TGCGCCAGCAGCCTTAGCGGAGGGTCCTACGAGCAGTACTTC. This chain connects TRBV4-3 to TRBJ2-7, with D tentatively TRBD2 (6 bases). Trimming removed 4 bases at V and 1 base at J, with 11 bases between. Per germline, CDR1 LGHNA and CDR2 YSLEER. There are 14 residues in the CDR3.

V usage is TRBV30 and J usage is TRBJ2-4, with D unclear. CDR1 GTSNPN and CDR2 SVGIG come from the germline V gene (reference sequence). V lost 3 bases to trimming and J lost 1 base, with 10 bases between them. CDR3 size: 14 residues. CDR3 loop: CAWRVSPAKNIQYF. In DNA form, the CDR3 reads TGTGCCTGGAGAGTATCGCCGGCCAAAAACATTCAGTACTTC.

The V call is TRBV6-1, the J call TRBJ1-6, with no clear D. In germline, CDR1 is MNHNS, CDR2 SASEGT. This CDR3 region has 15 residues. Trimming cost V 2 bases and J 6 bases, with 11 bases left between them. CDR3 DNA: TGTGCCAGCAGTGAACGGGAAAGAGGTAATTCACCCCTCCACTTT. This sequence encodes CASSERERGNSPLHF.

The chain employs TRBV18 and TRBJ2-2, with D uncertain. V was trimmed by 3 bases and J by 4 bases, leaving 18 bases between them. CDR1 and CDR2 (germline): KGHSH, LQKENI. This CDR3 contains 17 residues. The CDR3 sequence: CASSPAYGKRATGELFF. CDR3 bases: TGTGCCAGCTCACCGGCCTACGGAAAAAGGGCCACCGGGGAGCTGTTTTTT.